What follows are 21 T cell receptor beta chains derived from one specimen sequenced in a study of blood T cell repertoires in COVID-19. Generated by immunoSEQ multiplex PCR, the TCRdb table keeps only in-frame clones and is missing some. The sample has more than 300,000 clones; about 82% are singletons. The sample consisted of peripheral blood. Every receptor here comes from a woman in her forties or fifties with acute or convalescent COVID-19.

This chain uses TRBV9 with TRBJ1-1; weak D call: TRBD1 (5 bases). The CDR3 is 17 residues long. CDR1 and CDR2 from the germline V gene are SGDLS and YYNGEE. V shed 2 bases and J shed 6 bases, with 23 bases lying between them. CDR3 sequence (DNA): TGTGCCAGCAGCGTCGGGCAGTTAGGGGTGCTGCATTCTGAAGCTTTCTTT. It yields the protein CASSVGQLGVLHSEAFF.

The chain combines TRBV5-1 with TRBJ1-4; weak D call: TRBD1 (5 bases). Germline V gives CDR1 SGHRS, CDR2 YFSETQ. The CDR3 length is 14 residues. V was shortened by 1 base and J by 5 bases, with 9 bases between the two germline ends. CDR3 nucleotide sequence: TGCGCCAGCAGCTTGAGGGACTGGAATGAAAAACTGTTTTTT. Its protein product is CASSLRDWNEKLFF.

This chain connects TRBV2 to TRBJ2-5; 10 bases line up with TRBD1. This CDR3 region has 15 residues. Per germline, CDR1 SNHLY and CDR2 FYNNEI. The ends lost 5 bases at V and 5 bases at J; junction bases unmatched: 8. The CDR3 DNA reads TGTGCCAGCAGTTCCGGGACAGGGGTTCTTGAGACCCAGTACTTC. Translating it yields CASSSGTGVLETQYF. Based on the CDR3 plus reference TRBV2 and TRBJ2-5, the full variable domain is EPEVTQTPSHQVTQMGQEVILRCVPISNHLYFYWYRQILGQKVEFLVSFYNNEISEKSEIFDDQFSVERPDGSNFTLKIRSTKLEDSAMYFCASSSGTGVLETQYFGPGTRLLVL.

The chain employs TRBV7-8 and TRBJ2-7; 11 bases fit TRBD2. The germline V gene has CDR1 SGHVS and CDR2 FQNEAQ. Trimming cost V 1 base and J 3 bases; bases outside gene matches: 5. The CDR3 loop spans 16 amino acids. The DNA of the CDR3 is TGTGCCAGCAGCTTAGTTAGCGGGAGGGCCAGCTACGAGCAGTACTTC. Translation: CASSLVSGRASYEQYF.

The chain employs TRBV5-1 and TRBJ2-1; D may be TRBD2 (5 bases). Per the germline V gene, CDR1 is SGHRS and CDR2 is YFSETQ. The CDR3 spans 12 residues. The V end was cut by 0 bases, the J end by 8 bases, with 6 bases between. The chain's CDR3 is CASSLGGYEQFF. The CDR3 bases are TGCGCCAGCAGCTTGGGAGGGTATGAGCAGTTCTTC. Full variable domain (rest looked up from reference TRBV5-1 and TRBJ2-1): KAGVTQTPRYLIKTRGQQVTLSCSPISGHRSVSWYQQTPGQGLQFLFEYFSETQRNKGNFPGRFSGRQFSNSRSEMNVSTLELGDSALYLCASSLGGYEQFFGPGTRLTVL.

The V gene is TRBV24-1, the J gene TRBJ2-1; TRBD2 aligns across 10 bases. The length of the CDR3 is 16 residues. The ends lost 1 base at V and 8 bases at J; junction bases unmatched: 7. CDR1 and CDR2 from the germline V gene are KGHDR and SFDVKD. The CDR3 sequence: CATSDFRLAGVHEQFF. CDR3 coding DNA: TGTGCCACCAGTGATTTCAGGCTAGCGGGAGTTCATGAGCAGTTCTTC.

This chain joins TRBV5-5 and TRBJ1-4; TRBD1 matches at 8 bases. CDR1 and CDR2 (germline): SGHKS, YYEKEE (reference sequence). The V segment lost 4 bases and the J segment 5 bases; nucleotides outside the gene matches: 7. The CDR3 contains 15 residues. The CDR3 coding sequence is TGTGCCAGCAGCCGATCGGGACAGGAGAATGAAAAACTGTTTTTT. This codes for CASSRSGQENEKLFF.

V and J are TRBV6-1 and TRBJ1-5; 8 bases line up with TRBD1. V trimming: 1 base; J trimming: 4 bases; junction bases outside the gene matches: 12. Germline CDR1 is MNHNS and CDR2 is SASEGT. This CDR3 region has 18 residues. In DNA, the CDR3 is TGTGCCAGCAGTGAAGACCCCAGGACAGGGCGGGGTAATCAGCCCCAGCATTTT. Translated: CASSEDPRTGRGNQPQHF.

This clone has a handful of counts. For the CDR3, the DNA is TGTGCCAGCTCACCGCAGGGGGGCAATCAGCCCCAGCATTTT. This encodes CASSPQGGNQPQHF. This chain links TRBV18 with TRBJ1-5, with TRBD1 matching 7 bases. After removal of 3 bases from V and 2 bases from J, the junction contained 1 base not matched to a gene. Germline V gene lookup returns CDR1 KGHSH and CDR2 LQKENI. This CDR3 region has 14 residues.

The chain has TRBV5-1 and TRBJ2-3, with 13 bases matching TRBD2. Germline lookup yields CDR1 SGHRS and CDR2 YFSETQ. The CDR3 consists of 19 residues. With 0 bases clipped from V and 3 bases from J, the junction kept 10 bases outside the gene matches. As DNA, the CDR3 is TGCGCCAGCAGCTTGGGACTAGCGGGAGGAGCAGGGGCTACAGATACGCAGTATTTT. The encoded protein is CASSLGLAGGAGATDTQYF.

This rearrangement joins TRBV19 to TRBJ2-1; no clear D. This CDR3 region has 16 residues. V lost 6 bases and J 0 bases, leaving 15 bases between the germline ends. Germline V gives CDR1 LNHDA, CDR2 SQIVND (reference sequence). The CDR3 loop reads CASRKSAADSYNEQFF. The CDR3 coding sequence is TGTGCCAGTAGAAAGAGTGCGGCCGACTCCTACAATGAGCAGTTCTTC.

The chain has TRBV28 and TRBJ2-7; D not certain. Germline V gene data show CDR1 as MDHEN and CDR2 as SYDVKM. The CDR3 has 10 amino acids. Trimming removed 4 bases at V and 7 bases at J, with 5 bases between. This CDR3 is CASSSLEQYF. CDR3 nucleotides: TGTGCCAGCAGTTCTCTTGAGCAGTACTTC.

This chain links TRBV5-4 with TRBJ2-2; tentative D call: TRBD1 (6 bases). V was cut by 4 bases and J by 4 bases, with 11 bases left in between. Germline CDR1 SGHNT, CDR2 YYREEE (reference sequence). The CDR3 extends over 14 amino acids. In DNA, the CDR3 is TGTGCCAGCAGCCCAGGGGTTAGCACCGGGGAGCTGTTTTTT. Its protein is CASSPGVSTGELFF.

The chain employs TRBV30 and TRBJ2-1, with 10 positions matching TRBD2. V lost 3 bases to trimming and J lost 5 bases; unmatched junction nucleotides: 7. This CDR3 is 15 amino acids long. Germline V CDR1 and CDR2: GTSNPN, SVGIG (reference sequence). For the CDR3, the DNA is TGTGCCTGGAGCTCCGGACTAGCGGTCAACAATGAGCAGTTCTTC. This translates into CAWSSGLAVNNEQFF.

The chain uses TRBV7-3 and TRBJ2-6, with D possibly matching TRBD1 (5 bases). From germline, CDR1 is SGHTA and CDR2 FQGTGA. Trimming left V 3 bases short and J 0 bases short, with 9 bases between. The CDR3 is 16 residues long. CDR3 residues: CASSFDRASGANVLTF. The CDR3 DNA follows: TGTGCCAGCAGCTTTGACAGAGCCTCTGGGGCCAACGTCCTGACTTTC. Drawing the rest from reference TRBV7-3 and TRBJ2-6, the complete variable domain is GAGVSQTPSNKVTEKGKYVELRCDPISGHTALYWYRQSLGQGPEFLIYFQGTGAADDSGLPNDRFFAVRPEGSVSTLKIQRTERGDSAVYLCASSFDRASGANVLTFGAGSRLTVL.

The chain uses TRBV28 and TRBJ1-4; tentative D call: TRBD1 (6 bases). The CDR3 consists of 15 residues. CDR1 and CDR2 (germline): MDHEN, SYDVKM. The V and J ends lost 5 bases and 7 bases respectively, with 17 bases between them. Written as DNA, the CDR3 is TGTGCCAGCAGTACCGCGGGGGGCGGACGTGAAAAACTGTTTTTT. Amino acids: CASSTAGGGREKLFF.

For the CDR3, the DNA is TGTGCCAGCAGTTTCTCCGCCCGGGGGAAAAGCTGGACTGAAGCTTTCTTT. Encoded protein: CASSFSARGKSWTEAFF. This sequence joins TRBV27 and TRBJ1-1, with D possibly TRBD1 on 5 matching bases. This CDR3 has 17 residues. The V gene lost 3 bases and the J gene lost 5 bases, with 22 bases spanning the gap. Looked up from germline, CDR1 is MNHEY and CDR2 is SMNVEV (reference sequence).

The genes are TRBV27 and TRBJ1-1; 7 positions agree with TRBD1. CDR3 size: 14 residues. V dropped 7 bases and J dropped 7; count of bases not matched to a gene: 12. Germline CDR1 MNHEY, CDR2 SMNVEV (reference sequence). In nucleotides, the CDR3 is TGTGCCAGCACCAATTTAGGGGGCCTAAGTGAAGCTTTCTTT. Protein sequence: CASTNLGGLSEAFF.

The rearrangement uses TRBV18 and TRBJ1-1; a weak D match, TRBD1 (6 bases). The CDR3 consists of 15 residues. The V end was cut by 1 base, the J end by 0 bases, with 9 bases between. Germline CDR1 KGHSH, CDR2 LQKENI. In DNA form, the CDR3 reads TGTGCCAGCTCACCACGGGACACCTTGAACACTGAAGCTTTCTTT. It translates to CASSPRDTLNTEAFF. The entire variable domain, with the rest obtained from reference TRBV18 and TRBJ1-1, is as follows: NAGVMQNPRHLVRRRGQEARLRCSPMKGHSHVYWYRQLPEEGLKFMVYLQKENIIDESGMPKERFSAEFPKEGPSILRIQQVVRGDSAAYFCASSPRDTLNTEAFFGQGTRLTVV.

CDR3 loop: CASSPGRTTEAFF. As DNA, the CDR3 is TGTGCCAGCAGCCCAGGGAGGACCACTGAAGCTTTCTTT. V usage is TRBV3-1 (or the pseudogene TRBV3-2) and J usage is TRBJ1-1; D might be TRBD1 (5 bases). Germline values: CDR1 LGHDT, CDR2 YNNKEL (reference sequence). CDR3 length: 13 residues. Trimming removed 4 bases from V and 4 bases from J, with 10 bases in between.

The chain is built from TRBV28 and TRBJ2-7; 7 positions match TRBD1. The V gene end was trimmed by 6 bases and the J gene end by 2 bases; junction bases not matched to a gene: 4. This CDR3 is 13 amino acids long. In germline, CDR1 is MDHEN, CDR2 SYDVKM. The CDR3 nucleotides are TGTGCCAGCAGGGACAGGCATCCCTACGAGCAGTACTTC. Protein sequence: CASRDRHPYEQYF.